This passage covers 27 T cell receptor beta chains from one sample sequenced in a study of CD8+ T cells in alopecia areata. The treatment was: oral pan-JAK inhibitor, 5-10 mg twice daily. cDNA prepared by RNA extraction and subsequent reverse transcription served as the template for sequencing. Clones were read by immunoSEQ multiplex PCR, and TCRdb kept only the in-frame ones, dropping some. This table holds about 220,000 clones, about 57% found once. The starting material was CD4+ T cells sorted from blood, obtained at week 4, from a patient treated with tofacitinib. The receptors derive from a human donor with alopecia areata.

The V gene is TRBV30, the J gene TRBJ2-7; maybe TRBD1 (5 bases). The V end was cut by 0 bases, the J end by 0 bases, with 9 bases between. The CDR3 spans 14 residues. The germline gives CDR1 GTSNPN, CDR2 SVGIG (reference sequence). The CDR3 DNA sequence: TGTGCCTGGAGTGTTTGGGGCATCTCCTACGAGCAGTACTTC. It is translated as CAWSVWGISYEQYF.

The chain uses TRBV4-3 and TRBJ2-3; D call uncertain. The CDR3 has 12 residues. Germline V gene sequence: CDR1 LGHNA, CDR2 YSLEER. V lost 2 bases and J lost 3, with 3 bases in between. The CDR3 coding sequence is TGCGCCAGCAGCCAAAGTACAGATACGCAGTATTTT. Its protein product is CASSQSTDTQYF.

This rearrangement joins TRBV2 to TRBJ1-5; D call uncertain. V gave up 8 bases and J gave up 1 base, with 18 bases separating them. This CDR3 has 16 residues. CDR1 and CDR2 (germline): SNHLY, FYNNEI. The CDR3 loop is CASGKEVGRSNQPQHF. The CDR3 coding sequence is TGTGCCAGCGGTAAGGAGGTTGGAAGGAGCAATCAGCCCCAGCATTTT.

The chain links TRBV9 to TRBJ2-2; tentative D call: TRBD1 (6 bases). Trimming cost V 0 bases and J 0 bases, with 9 bases left between them. Germline V gene data show CDR1 as SGDLS and CDR2 as YYNGEE. The CDR3 sequence is 16 residues long. The CDR3: CASSVGAGANTGELFF. In DNA form, the CDR3 reads TGTGCCAGCAGCGTAGGGGCAGGGGCGAACACCGGGGAGCTGTTTTTT.

The chain combines TRBV30 with TRBJ2-3; D is unresolved. Trimming pared 2 bases from V and 4 bases from J, leaving 7 bases between. The CDR3 loop spans 12 amino acids. Germline V CDR1 and CDR2: GTSNPN, SVGIG (reference sequence). The CDR3: CAWSKGADTQYF. As DNA, the CDR3 is TGTGCCTGGAGTAAGGGCGCAGATACGCAGTATTTT.

This clone was observed a single time. The CDR3 nucleotides read TGTGCCTGGAGTCTCCCTTCCCAGCCCCAGCATTTT. It specifies CAWSLPSQPQHF. The rearrangement links TRBV30 to TRBJ1-5, with no clear D. Trimming shortened V by 2 bases and J by 7 bases, and 9 bases separated the two germline ends. The CDR3 length is 12 residues. The germline V gene has CDR1 GTSNPN and CDR2 SVGIG (reference sequence).

The chain has TRBV29-1 and TRBJ1-2; possibly TRBD1 for D (5 bases). V dropped 2 bases and J dropped 7 bases, with 17 bases sitting between them. From germline, CDR1 is SQVTM and CDR2 ANQGSEA. The CDR3 consists of 14 residues. CDR3: CSVERAGIEGGYTF. CDR3 coding DNA: TGCAGCGTTGAAAGGGCAGGGATAGAAGGTGGCTACACCTTC.

The genes are TRBV7-2 and TRBJ1-2, with D hard to call. Germline assignment: CDR1 SGHTA and CDR2 FQGNSA. This CDR3 contains 16 residues. V lost 1 base, J lost 2 bases, and 14 bases lay in between. The CDR3 spells CASSLGGGPGNYGYTF. The CDR3 bases are TGTGCCAGCAGCTTAGGGGGAGGGCCCGGCAACTATGGCTACACCTTC.

The J gene is TRBJ1-1, the V gene TRBV25-1; D remains unclear. CDR1 MGHDK and CDR2 SYGVNS come from the germline V gene. The CDR3 totals 15 residues. V was shortened by 1 base and J by 0 bases, with 9 bases between the two germline ends. CDR3 protein: CASSESKIVNTEAFF. The DNA of the CDR3 is TGTGCCAGCAGTGAATCGAAGATCGTGAACACTGAAGCTTTCTTT.

This clone was counted only a few times. This chain links TRBV7-2 with TRBJ1-4; D may be TRBD1 (5 bases). The CDR3 has 15 residues. Germline lookup yields CDR1 SGHTA and CDR2 FQGNSA. V lost 1 base to trimming and J lost 8 bases, with 14 bases between them. The DNA for the CDR3 is TGTGCCAGCAGCTTAGAGGGCAGGGTACTCGAAAAACTGTTTTTT. It specifies CASSLEGRVLEKLFF.

This clone came up a few times. The V and J genes are TRBV4-3 and TRBJ2-5, with D hard to call. V was trimmed by 0 bases and J by 9 bases, leaving 14 bases between them. This CDR3 has 14 amino acids. Germline V lookup: CDR1 LGHNA, CDR2 YSLEER. This CDR3 reads CASSQDLGLGAQYF. DNA for the CDR3: TGCGCCAGCAGCCAAGATCTGGGCCTCGGTGCCCAGTACTTC.

CDR3 sequence reads: CAWSAGTGTREQYF. CDR3 DNA sequence: TGTGCCTGGAGTGCCGGGACAGGAACTCGGGAGCAGTACTTC. This chain joins TRBV30 and TRBJ2-7; 8 bases fit TRBD1. The CDR3 loop spans 14 amino acids. V was clipped by 1 base and J by 7 bases; unmatched bases: 9. CDR1 and CDR2 (germline): GTSNPN, SVGIG (reference sequence). The complete variable domain, with remaining parts taken from reference TRBV30 and TRBJ2-7, reads SQTIHQWPATLVQPVGSPLSLECTVEGTSNPNLYWYRQAAGRGLQLLFYSVGIGQISSEVPQNLSASRPQDRQFILSSKKLLLSDSGFYLCAWSAGTGTREQYFGPGTRLTVT.

The chain couples TRBV29-1 to TRBJ2-3; 8 bases are shared with TRBD2. The CDR3 loop spans 15 amino acids. Looked up from germline, CDR1 is SQVTM and CDR2 is ANQGSEA. The V segment lost 3 bases and the J segment 4 bases; nucleotides outside the gene matches: 9. The CDR3 coding sequence is TGCAGCGTTGACAGGGTCGGGGGGGTCGCAGATACGCAGTATTTT. It encodes CSVDRVGGVADTQYF.

The CDR3 region is CASSYSWNTGELFF. CDR3 nucleotide sequence: TGTGCCAGCAGTTACTCCTGGAACACCGGGGAGCTGTTTTTT. V usage is TRBV6-5 and J usage is TRBJ2-2; D is uncertain. V lost 0 bases, J lost 1 base, and 3 bases lay in between. CDR1 is MNHEY, CDR2 SVGAGI, per germline. The CDR3 consists of 14 residues.

V gene TRBV19 combines with J gene TRBJ1-1; D is perhaps TRBD1 (5 bases). Per the germline V gene, CDR1 is LNHDA and CDR2 is SQIVND (reference sequence). This CDR3 contains 17 residues. The germline V and J ends were trimmed by 6 bases and 0 bases, with 20 bases remaining between them. CDR3 coding DNA: TGTGCCAGTAGCCTCCCAACGGGGGGTGCGCTGAACACTGAAGCTTTCTTT. It encodes CASSLPTGGALNTEAFF.

The V call is TRBV5-1, the J call TRBJ2-5; no clear D gene. V lost 5 bases and J 1 base, leaving 9 bases between the germline ends. Germline CDR1 and CDR2: SGHRS and YFSETQ. CDR3 size: 13 residues. In DNA, the CDR3 is TGCGCCAGCAGTAGCCAGTCCCAAGAGACCCAGTACTTC. This gives the protein CASSSQSQETQYF.

The gene calls are TRBV7-2 and TRBJ1-1; maybe TRBD1 (5 bases). V shed 3 bases and J shed 11 bases, with 13 bases lying between them. This CDR3 is 12 amino acids long. CDR1 SGHTA and CDR2 FQGNSA come from the germline V gene. The CDR3 spells CASSLLESGAFF. The CDR3 nucleotides read TGTGCCAGCAGCTTGTTGGAGTCAGGGGCTTTCTTT.

The chain has TRBV7-2 and TRBJ2-7; possible D gene TRBD2, 5 bases. Trimming pared 1 base from V and 6 bases from J, leaving 13 bases between. From germline, CDR1 is SGHTA and CDR2 FQGNSA. The CDR3 runs to 14 residues. In nucleotides, the CDR3 is TGTGCCAGCAGCTTAGAACAGAGGGCCACCGAGCAGTACTTC. This gives the protein CASSLEQRATEQYF.

This clone was observed a few times. This chain uses TRBV7-2 with TRBJ2-2; D gene unclear. CDR1 and CDR2 (germline): SGHTA, FQGNSA. The CDR3 extends over 15 amino acids. V lost 1 base and J lost 3, with 9 bases in between. The CDR3 spells CASSLVSGHTGELFF. CDR3 DNA: TGTGCCAGCAGCTTAGTTTCCGGTCACACCGGGGAGCTGTTTTTT.

This chain connects TRBV18 to TRBJ2-3; TRBD2 matches at 8 bases. There are 15 residues in the CDR3. V lost 4 bases, J lost 2 bases, and 5 bases stayed unmatched. Germline V gene sequence: CDR1 KGHSH, CDR2 LQKENI. CDR3 sequence reads: CASSRAGGLTDTQYF. CDR3 nucleotides: TGTGCCAGCTCACGTGCGGGGGGACTCACAGATACGCAGTATTTT.

The chain joins TRBV4-3 to TRBJ1-2; TRBD1 agrees at 8 bases. This CDR3 is built from 17 residues. The ends lost 2 bases at V and 8 bases at J; junction bases unmatched: 16. Germline CDR1 LGHNA, CDR2 YSLEER. CDR3 DNA sequence: TGCGCCAGCAGCCAACAACCACCGGGACAGGCTATGGTCGGCTACACCTTC. It yields the protein CASSQQPPGQAMVGYTF.

This chain uses TRBV9 with TRBJ1-1; D ambiguous. The CDR3 has 15 amino acids. V shed 0 bases and J shed 4 bases, with 13 bases lying between them. The germline V gene encodes CDR1 SGDLS and CDR2 YYNGEE. The DNA of the CDR3 is TGTGCCAGCAGCGTAGGATTGGCTAGAGCCACTGAAGCTTTCTTT. It encodes CASSVGLARATEAFF.

This clone showed up just a few times. The chain combines TRBV30 with TRBJ1-2, with D possibly TRBD1 on 5 matching bases. The length of the CDR3 is 13 residues. Trimming took 4 bases from V and 6 from J, leaving 15 bases between them. Germline V gene data show CDR1 as GTSNPN and CDR2 as SVGIG (reference sequence). DNA for the CDR3: TGTGCCTGGACCGCACAAGGGGTTAATGGCTACACCTTC. As protein: CAWTAQGVNGYTF.

This clone has just a few counts. V and J are TRBV29-1 and TRBJ1-2; 8 nucleotides agree with TRBD1. The CDR3 spans 14 residues. CDR1 is SQVTM and CDR2 is ANQGSEA in the germline V gene. Trimming at V came to 3 bases and at J to 4 bases, leaving 7 bases not matched to a gene. DNA for the CDR3: TGCAGCGTTGAGTCATCAGGGGGCAGCTATGGCTACACCTTC. It translates to CSVESSGGSYGYTF. Full variable domain (outside the CDR3, taken from reference TRBV29-1 and TRBJ1-2): SAVISQKPSRDICQRGTSLTIQCQVDSQVTMMFWYRQQPGQSLTLIATANQGSEATYESGFVIDKFPISRPNLTFSTLTVSNMSPEDSSIYLCSVESSGGSYGYTFGSGTRLTVV.

The rearrangement joins TRBV5-6 to TRBJ2-3; D gene unclear. CDR1 is SGHDT, CDR2 YYEEEE, per germline. The V gene lost 1 base and the J gene lost 5 bases, with 8 bases spanning the gap. This CDR3 has 13 residues. For the CDR3, the DNA is TGTGCCAGCAGCTTGTACAGCGTAGATACGCAGTATTTT. Protein: CASSLYSVDTQYF.

This chain uses TRBV5-1 with TRBJ2-7, with D perhaps matching TRBD1 or TRBD2 (5 bases each). Germline V gene lookup returns CDR1 SGHRS and CDR2 YFSETQ. The V end was cut by 4 bases, the J end by 2 bases, with 16 bases between. This CDR3 comprises 15 residues. Written as DNA, the CDR3 is TGCGCCAGCAGCCAAAGGGACGGAATAACCTACGAGCAGTACTTC. Translation: CASSQRDGITYEQYF. Looking up the rest from reference TRBV5-1 and TRBJ2-7 gives the full variable domain: KAGVTQTPRYLIKTRGQQVTLSCSPISGHRSVSWYQQTPGQGLQFLFEYFSETQRNKGNFPGRFSGRQFSNSRSEMNVSTLELGDSALYLCASSQRDGITYEQYFGPGTRLTVT.

The table lists this clone with a few counts. The gene calls are TRBV2 and TRBJ1-3; D gene unclear. Per the germline V gene, CDR1 is SNHLY and CDR2 is FYNNEI. The CDR3 length is 15 residues. V was cut by 6 bases and J by 0 bases, with 12 bases left in between. The CDR3 DNA sequence: TGTGCCAGCAGAGAACAACTCCTCTCTGGAAACACCATATATTTT. Translation gives CASREQLLSGNTIYF.